This T cell receptor beta chain originates from a study of blood T cell repertoires in COVID-19. Per the study methods: Amplification from reference gene primers served as the basis for estimated nucleated cell counts. The assay was immunoSEQ multiplex PCR, and TCRdb's table has in-frame clones only and misses some. V, J and clone size were drawn from that table, and D and trimming were deduced from the DNA. The sample lists hundreds of thousands of clones, around 84% occurring once. Cohorts were determined from participant-reported clinical history. The CDR3 covers 14 residues. Trimming took off 3 bases at V and 1 base at J, with 9 bases between the two ends. Germline V gene data show CDR1 as MDHEN and CDR2 as SYDVKM.

The sequence was collected from a man aged 35-49 years who had recovered from COVID-19. Sequencing input: PBMCs or T cells enriched from blood (not recorded which). The chain uses TRBV28 and TRBJ2-5; TRBD2 is a possible D gene (6 bases). In nucleotides, the CDR3 is TGTGCCAGCAGTTTTTGGGGGGTCCAAGAGACCCAGTACTTC. This translates into CASSFWGVQETQYF. Complete variable domain (other parts from reference TRBV28 and TRBJ2-5): DVKVTQSSRYLVKRTGEKVFLECVQDMDHENMFWYRQDPGLGLRLIYFSYDVKMKEKGDIPEGYSVSREKKERFSLILESASTNQTSMYLCASSFWGVQETQYFGPGTRLLVL.